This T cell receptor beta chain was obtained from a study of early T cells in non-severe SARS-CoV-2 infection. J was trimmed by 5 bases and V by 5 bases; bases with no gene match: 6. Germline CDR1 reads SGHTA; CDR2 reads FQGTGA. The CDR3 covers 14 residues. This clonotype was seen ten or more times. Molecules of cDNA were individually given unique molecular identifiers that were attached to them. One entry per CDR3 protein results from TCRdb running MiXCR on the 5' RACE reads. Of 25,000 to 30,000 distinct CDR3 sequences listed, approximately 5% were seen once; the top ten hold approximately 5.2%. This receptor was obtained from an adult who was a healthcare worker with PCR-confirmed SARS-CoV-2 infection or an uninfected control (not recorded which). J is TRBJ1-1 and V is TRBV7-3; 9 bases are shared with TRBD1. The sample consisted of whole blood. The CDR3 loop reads CASSIQGAGTEAFF. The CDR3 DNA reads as TGTGCCAGCAGCATACAGGGGGCAGGGACTGAAGCTTTCTTT.